This entry is about one TCR beta chain. Its antigen specificity is not known. No base quality information exists; no much larger clone differs at one position. Each collaborating institution followed its own protocols to collect whole blood in K2EDTA tubes. For TCRbeta analysis, collaborators shipped samples as frozen whole blood, isolated PBMCs, or DNA extracted from either of those sample types. This entry belongs to a study of blood T cell repertoires in COVID-19 (dated by TCRdb to 2020 to 2022). A note on the overall study: Samples covering the acute and convalescent phases of COVID-19 were provided by collaborators in the United States, Italy and Spain. The prospective study material was composed of cDNA or gDNA derived from T cells, B-cell-depleted T cells, or PBMCs. Subjects who had been exposed to COVID-19, were actively infected with it, or had recovered from it provided the deeply sampled blood TCRbeta repertoires that made up the dataset. A freely available public database, intended as a resource for researchers studying the immune response to SARS-CoV-2, is where the repertoires were released. Samples came from the ongoing ImmuneRACE study (first 160 participants) plus 1,254 subjects from 6 global collaborators. The sample metadata nearly always contained a de-identified subject ID, COVID-19 status, age in years and sex. Where HLA class I and class II types were available, the types were taken from metadata supplied by the sample provider, not from assay-based typing. Paper-wide results and their limitations: The quantity of clinical and demographic metadata differed by source and by participant and was supplied without curation.

Including the terminal cysteine and phenylalanine, the CDR3 comprises 19 residues. Kept here is only the CDR3 DNA, which spans 57 bases and is read in frame from base 1. Taken from the germline V gene, the CDR1 and CDR2 loops are KGHSH and LQKENI. V is clipped by 1 base and J by 0 bases, and the sequence between their germline boundaries is 18 bases long. TCRbeta CDR3 regions were amplified from genomic DNA by means of the immunoSEQ Assay, a bias-controlled multiplex PCR. Processing in the source paper ran as follows. Nucleated cell counts per sample were estimated from amplification of reference gene primers within the assay. Sequence reads were collapsed and filtered to measure the absolute abundance of every unique TCRbeta CDR3 rearrangement. For each sample, productive Simpson clonality was calculated as the square root of Simpson's diversity index across productive rearrangements. TCRdb provides this immuneACCESS table in a form limited to in-frame rearrangements. Some clones are lacking; in checked studies, under half of them reflect an unresolved V gene, and why the rest are absent is not known. Clone size and the V and J calls come from that table; the DNA yielded D and trimming. Present in this sample are roughly 300,000 clones, roughly 83% of which were seen just once. The ten largest make up 1.6% of the sample.

Sequencing used peripheral blood. This clonotype originated in a woman aged 45-60 years with acute or convalescent COVID-19. This chain joins TRBV18 to TRBJ2-2, with TRBD2 tentatively as D gene (7 bases match). Here is the DNA: TGTGCCAGCTCACCACTACCGGGGAGGGACAAAGCGAACACCGGGGAGCTGTTTTTT. It specifies CASSPLPGRDKANTGELFF.